This is a list of T cell receptor beta chains from one sample in a study of identical twins. Using its own MiXCR run on the 5' RACE reads, TCRdb lists one record per CDR3 protein. Of 690,000 or so distinct CDR3 sequences detected, 8.5% to 9% appear once; the ten largest clones hold around 0.98%. These data also featured in a second study, about yellow fever vaccine responses in identical twins.

Input material: PBMCs. The source is a woman in her late teens or twenties in good health. Both conserved end residues are part of each CDR3. The D gene is left open where the match is weak. Where a row states a size, it is once, few, many or the class of an expanded clone; other rows omit it.

CDR3 DNA,CDR3 protein,D gene,CDR3 length,clone size,J gene,V gene
TGCGCCAGCAGCCAAGATGGAGAAATAGGGTCCTACGAGCAGTACTTC,CASSQDGEIGSYEQYF,.,16,.,TRBJ2-7,TRBV4-3
TGTGCCAGCCGGACAGTTTTCCCACCCGGGGAGCTGTTTTTT,CASRTVFPPGELFF,.,14,.,TRBJ2-2,TRBV6-2/TRBV6-3
TGTGCCAGCAGACCTAGCGGGGGGGACTACGAGCAGTACTTC,CASRPSGGDYEQYF,TRBD2,14,.,TRBJ2-7,TRBV12-3/TRBV12-4
TGCAGTGCTAGCAGACCGGACTGGGACATTCAGTACTTC,CSASRPDWDIQYF,.,13,many,TRBJ2-4,TRBV20-1
TGTGCCAGCAGCTTAGGTTTGGGAGGGGATAGCAATCAGCCCCAGCATTTT,CASSLGLGGDSNQPQHF,.,17,.,TRBJ1-5,TRBV7-9
TGTGCCAGCAGCTTCCAACTACAGGGATACGAGCAGTACTTC,CASSFQLQGYEQYF,.,14,.,TRBJ2-7,TRBV7-9
TGTGCCAGCAGCCAAGTATGGTCTGATACGCAGTATTTT,CASSQVWSDTQYF,.,13,many,TRBJ2-3,TRBV14
TGTGCCAGCAGCCAAAGGGGGGCTGCCTACGAGCAGTACTTC,CASSQRGAAYEQYF,.,14,few,TRBJ2-7,TRBV4-2
TGTGCCAGCACCCAAGTCCGTGGAGAGACCCAGTACTTC,CASTQVRGETQYF,.,13,.,TRBJ2-5,TRBV7-2
TGTGCCAGCAGTTCAGGGGGCCAAGAGACCCAGTACTTC,CASSSGGQETQYF,TRBD1,13,many,TRBJ2-5,TRBV5-1
TGTGCCAGCAGCTTAAGGAACGTGGGGGGGCTGTCTTACGAGCAGTACTTC,CASSLRNVGGLSYEQYF,.,17,.,TRBJ2-7,TRBV7-2
TGCGCCAGCAGCCCCCGATTAGCGGGAATTTTTAATGAGCAGTTCTTC,CASSPRLAGIFNEQFF,TRBD2,16,many,TRBJ2-1,TRBV4-3
TGCGCCAGCAGCTTGGTAGATTCAGGGACCTACGAGCAGTACTTC,CASSLVDSGTYEQYF,.,15,few,TRBJ2-7,TRBV5-1
TGTGCCATCAGTGTAGCGGGGGAGGGCTACGAGCAGTACTTC,CAISVAGEGYEQYF,TRBD2,14,.,TRBJ2-7,TRBV10-3
TGTGCCTCCAGAGAGAGTAGAGCAGACACTGAAGCTTTCTTT,CASRESRADTEAFF,.,14,.,TRBJ1-1,TRBV6-1
TGTGCCACCAGCAGAAACAGGGGGCGGGAGACCCAGTACTTC,CATSRNRGRETQYF,TRBD1,14,.,TRBJ2-5,TRBV15
TGTGCCAGCAGCGCCCAATCTAGGGATAATTCACCCCTCCACTTT,CASSAQSRDNSPLHF,.,15,few,TRBJ1-6,TRBV9
TGTGCCAGCAGTCCCCCCAGAGGGGGCGGTCAGCCCCAGCATTTT,CASSPPRGGGQPQHF,TRBD1,15,few,TRBJ1-5,TRBV28
TGTGCCAGCAGTGACTTCGGGGGATCGTACAATGAGCAGTTCTTC,CASSDFGGSYNEQFF,.,15,.,TRBJ2-1,TRBV6-4
TGTGCCAGCAGCTACAGGGGTACCGGCACAGATACGCAGTATTTT,CASSYRGTGTDTQYF,TRBD1,15,.,TRBJ2-3,TRBV6-5
TGTGCCAGCAGGACGGCATATCCGGGACTAGCGTACAATGAGCAGTTCTTC,CASRTAYPGLAYNEQFF,TRBD2,17,few,TRBJ2-1,TRBV6-1
TGTGCCAGCAGCGTACAGGGTAGCGAGCAGTTCTTC,CASSVQGSEQFF,.,12,.,TRBJ2-1,TRBV9
TGTGCCAGCAGACTAGTAACCTACGAGCAGTACTTC,CASRLVTYEQYF,.,12,few,TRBJ2-7,TRBV2
TGTGCCAGCAGTTCCAGGGGACAGGGGAACACTGAAGCTTTCTTT,CASSSRGQGNTEAFF,TRBD1,15,.,TRBJ1-1,TRBV28
TGCGCCAGCAGCCAAGAAGATGGGACAGCCTACGGCTACACCTTC,CASSQEDGTAYGYTF,TRBD1,15,.,TRBJ1-2,TRBV4-3
TGTGCCAGCAGTGGCCGGGGCTCCTACGAGCAGTACTTC,CASSGRGSYEQYF,.,13,few,TRBJ2-7,TRBV2
TGTGCCAGCAGCAAAAGGGCCCGCACAGATACGCAGTATTTT,CASSKRARTDTQYF,.,14,few,TRBJ2-3,TRBV21-1
TGCGCCAGCAGCATTGGACAGGGGGCAAGCGCTGAAGCTTTCTTT,CASSIGQGASAEAFF,TRBD1,15,few,TRBJ1-1,TRBV5-1
TGCAGCGTTGAGGTGGATAACAATGAGCAGTTCTTC,CSVEVDNNEQFF,.,12,.,TRBJ2-1,TRBV29-1
TGTGCCAGCTCGGTCGACAGGGAGGCTGAAGCTTTCTTT,CASSVDREAEAFF,TRBD1,13,.,TRBJ1-1,TRBV18
TGCGCCAGCAGCCAAACACCCACCTACGAGCAGTACTTC,CASSQTPTYEQYF,.,13,once,TRBJ2-7,TRBV4-3